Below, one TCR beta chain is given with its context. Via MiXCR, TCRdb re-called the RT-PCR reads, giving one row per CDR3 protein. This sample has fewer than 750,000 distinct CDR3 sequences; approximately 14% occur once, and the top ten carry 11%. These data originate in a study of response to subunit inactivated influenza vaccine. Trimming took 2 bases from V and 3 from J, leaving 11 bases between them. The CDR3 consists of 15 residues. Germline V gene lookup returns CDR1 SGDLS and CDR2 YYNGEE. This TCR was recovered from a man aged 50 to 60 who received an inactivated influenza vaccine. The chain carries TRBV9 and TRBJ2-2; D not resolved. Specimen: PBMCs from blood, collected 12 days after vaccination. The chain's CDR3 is CASSVTEVDTGELFF. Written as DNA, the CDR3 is TGTGCCAGCAGCGTCACAGAGGTCGACACCGGGGAGCTGTTTTTT.